This entry is about one T cell receptor (beta chain). This sample was included in a study of blood T cell repertoires in COVID-19. About the study: PBMCs, B-cell-depleted T cells, or T cells were the source of the cDNA or gDNA that made up the material.

CDR1 and CDR2 (germline): SGHTA, FQGNSA. CDR3 length: 14 residues. V was cut by 5 bases and J by 4 bases, with 14 bases left in between. The authors' processing: By means of reference gene primer amplification, nucleated cell counts were estimated. Repertoires were generated with immunoSEQ multiplex PCR, while TCRdb's copy carries only in-frame clones and drops some. Clone size and V and J calls were adopted from that table, with D and trimming inferred from the DNA. This table has 250,000 to 300,000 clones, around 81% appearing once. This TCR came from a woman in her sixties with active or convalescent COVID-19. The rearrangement uses TRBV7-2 and TRBJ2-5, with D maybe TRBD2 (6 bases). The sequenced material came from peripheral blood. This CDR3 is CASSLGPAGETQYF. CDR3 DNA: TGTGCCAGCAGCCTAGGTCCAGCGGGAGAGACCCAGTACTTC.